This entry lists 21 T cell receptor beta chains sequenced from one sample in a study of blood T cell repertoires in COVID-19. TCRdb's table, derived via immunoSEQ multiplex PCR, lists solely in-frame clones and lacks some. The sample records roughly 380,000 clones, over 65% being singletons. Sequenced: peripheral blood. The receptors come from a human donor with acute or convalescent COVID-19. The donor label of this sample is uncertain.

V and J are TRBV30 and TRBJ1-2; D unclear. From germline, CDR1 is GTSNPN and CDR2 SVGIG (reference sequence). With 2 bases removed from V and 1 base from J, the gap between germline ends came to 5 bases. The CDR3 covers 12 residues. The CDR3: CAWSPNNYGYTF. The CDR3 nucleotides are TGTGCCTGGAGTCCAAATAACTATGGCTACACCTTC. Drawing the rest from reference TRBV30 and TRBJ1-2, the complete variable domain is SQTIHQWPATLVQPVGSPLSLECTVEGTSNPNLYWYRQAAGRGLQLLFYSVGIGQISSEVPQNLSASRPQDRQFILSSKKLLLSDSGFYLCAWSPNNYGYTFGSGTRLTVV.

DNA of the CDR3: TGTGCCAGCAGCTCGGGACAAAGCTCCTACAATGAGCAGTTCTTC. Its protein product is CASSSGQSSYNEQFF. The chain carries TRBV7-7 and TRBJ2-1; tentatively, D is TRBD1 (6 bases). V was pared by 4 bases and J by 0 bases, with 10 bases between. Germline CDR1 and CDR2: SSHAT and FNYEAQ (reference sequence). CDR3 length: 15 residues.

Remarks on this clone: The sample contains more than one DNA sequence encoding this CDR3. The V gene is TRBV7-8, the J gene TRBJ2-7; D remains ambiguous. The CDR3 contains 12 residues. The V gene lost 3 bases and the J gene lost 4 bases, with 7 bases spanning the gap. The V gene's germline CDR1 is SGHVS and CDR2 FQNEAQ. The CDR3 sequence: CASSLSGYEQYF. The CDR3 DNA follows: TGTGCCAGCAGCTTGTCGGGTTACGAGCAGTACTTC.

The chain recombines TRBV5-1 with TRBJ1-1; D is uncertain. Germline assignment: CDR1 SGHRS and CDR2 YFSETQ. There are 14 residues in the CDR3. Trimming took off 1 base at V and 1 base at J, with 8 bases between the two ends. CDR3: CASSLTGSNTEAFF. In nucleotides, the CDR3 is TGCGCCAGCAGCTTGACGGGGTCGAACACTGAAGCTTTCTTT.

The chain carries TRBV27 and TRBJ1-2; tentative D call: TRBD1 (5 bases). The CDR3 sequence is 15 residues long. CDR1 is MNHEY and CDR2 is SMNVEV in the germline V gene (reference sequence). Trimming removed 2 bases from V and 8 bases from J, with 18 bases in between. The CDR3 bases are TGTGCCAGCAGTTTAGCCCCTAACAGGATTCGAGGCTACACCTTC. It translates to CASSLAPNRIRGYTF.

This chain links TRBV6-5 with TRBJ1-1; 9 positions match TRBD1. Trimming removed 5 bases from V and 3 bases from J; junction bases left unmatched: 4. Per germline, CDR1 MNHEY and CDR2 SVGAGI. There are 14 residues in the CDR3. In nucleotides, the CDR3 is TGTGCCAGCAGTCCTGGGGACAGGGACACTGAAGCTTTCTTT. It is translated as CASSPGDRDTEAFF.

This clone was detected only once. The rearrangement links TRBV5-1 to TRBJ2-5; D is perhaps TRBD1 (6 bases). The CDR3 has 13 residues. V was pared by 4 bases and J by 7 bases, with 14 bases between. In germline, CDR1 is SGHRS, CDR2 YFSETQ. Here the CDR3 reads CASSPQGSATQYF. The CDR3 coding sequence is TGCGCCAGCAGCCCACAGGGTTCGGCGACCCAGTACTTC.

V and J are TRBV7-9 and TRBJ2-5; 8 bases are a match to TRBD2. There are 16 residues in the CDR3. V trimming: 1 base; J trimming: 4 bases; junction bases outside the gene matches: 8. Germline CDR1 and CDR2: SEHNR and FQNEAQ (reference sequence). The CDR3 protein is CASSLGASGPIETQYF. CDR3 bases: TGTGCCAGCAGCTTAGGGGCTAGCGGGCCCATAGAGACCCAGTACTTC.

The CDR3 loop is CASSYGTGAYEQYF. The DNA of the CDR3 is TGTGCCAGCAGTTACGGGACAGGCGCCTACGAGCAGTACTTC. V gene TRBV6-6 combines with J gene TRBJ2-7; 8 nucleotides align to TRBD1. The V gene's germline CDR1 is MNHNY and CDR2 SVGAGI (reference sequence). The ends lost 2 bases at V and 2 bases at J; junction bases unmatched: 2. CDR3 length: 14 amino acids.

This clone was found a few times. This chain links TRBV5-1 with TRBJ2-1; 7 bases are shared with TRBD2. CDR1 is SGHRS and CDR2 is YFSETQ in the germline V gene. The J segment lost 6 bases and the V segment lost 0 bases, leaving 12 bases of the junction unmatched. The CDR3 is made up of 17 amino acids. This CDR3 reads CASSLAAGSSGTNEQFF. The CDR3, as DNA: TGCGCCAGCAGCTTGGCGGCAGGGTCCAGCGGGACCAATGAGCAGTTCTTC.

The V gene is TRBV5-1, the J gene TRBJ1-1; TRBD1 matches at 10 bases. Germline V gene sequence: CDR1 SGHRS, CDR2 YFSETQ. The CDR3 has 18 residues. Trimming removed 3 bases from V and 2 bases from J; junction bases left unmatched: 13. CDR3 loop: CASSYRTGGTGVNTEAFF. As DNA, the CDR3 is TGCGCCAGCAGCTACCGGACAGGGGGGACCGGGGTTAACACTGAAGCTTTCTTT.

CDR3 protein: CASSPVNYGYTF. The DNA for the CDR3 is TGTGCCAGCAGCCCAGTAAACTATGGCTACACCTTC. The gene calls are TRBV7-8 and TRBJ1-2; D gene unclear. This CDR3 comprises 12 residues. Germline V CDR1 and CDR2: SGHVS, FQNEAQ. V was clipped by 5 bases and J by 2 bases, with 6 bases between them.

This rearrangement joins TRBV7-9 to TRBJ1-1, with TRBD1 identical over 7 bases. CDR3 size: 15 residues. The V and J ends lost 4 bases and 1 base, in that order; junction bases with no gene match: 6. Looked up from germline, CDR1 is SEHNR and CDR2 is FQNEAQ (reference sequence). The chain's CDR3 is CASSSLGGANTEAFF. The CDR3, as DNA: TGTGCCAGCAGCTCACTAGGGGGCGCGAACACTGAAGCTTTCTTT.

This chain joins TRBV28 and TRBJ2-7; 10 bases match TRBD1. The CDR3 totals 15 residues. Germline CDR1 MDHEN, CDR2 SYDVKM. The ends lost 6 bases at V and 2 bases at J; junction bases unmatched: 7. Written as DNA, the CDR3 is TGTGCCAGCAGACGGACAGGGGGATATGCCTACGAGCAGTACTTC. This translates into CASRRTGGYAYEQYF.

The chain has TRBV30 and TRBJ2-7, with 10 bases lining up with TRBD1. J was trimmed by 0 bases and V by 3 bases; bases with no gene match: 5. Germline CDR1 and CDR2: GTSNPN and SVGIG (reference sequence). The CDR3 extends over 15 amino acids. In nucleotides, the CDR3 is TGTGCCTGGAGCAGGACAGGGGGGGCCTCCTACGAGCAGTACTTC. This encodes CAWSRTGGASYEQYF.

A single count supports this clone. The CDR3 nucleotides are TGTGCCACCAGTGACCCGACGAGGGGCAGGGGCATCGAGACCCAGTACTTC. It translates to CATSDPTRGRGIETQYF. V is TRBV24-1 and J is TRBJ2-5; perhaps TRBD1 as D (6 bases). The length of the CDR3 is 17 residues. CDR1 is KGHDR, CDR2 SFDVKD, per germline. V lost 4 bases, J lost 5 bases, and 22 bases lay in between.

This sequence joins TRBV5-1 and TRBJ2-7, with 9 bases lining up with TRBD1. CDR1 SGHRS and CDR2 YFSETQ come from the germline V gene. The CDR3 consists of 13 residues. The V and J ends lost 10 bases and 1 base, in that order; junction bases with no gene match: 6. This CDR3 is CAETDRGSYEQYF. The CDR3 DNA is TGCGCCGAAACAGACAGGGGGTCCTACGAGCAGTACTTC.

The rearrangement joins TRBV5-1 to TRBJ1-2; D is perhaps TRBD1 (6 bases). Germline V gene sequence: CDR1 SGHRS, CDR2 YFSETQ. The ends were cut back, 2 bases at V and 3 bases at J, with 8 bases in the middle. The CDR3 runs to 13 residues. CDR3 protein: CASSLGQYYGYTF. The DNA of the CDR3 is TGCGCCAGCAGCTTAGGACAGTACTATGGCTACACCTTC.

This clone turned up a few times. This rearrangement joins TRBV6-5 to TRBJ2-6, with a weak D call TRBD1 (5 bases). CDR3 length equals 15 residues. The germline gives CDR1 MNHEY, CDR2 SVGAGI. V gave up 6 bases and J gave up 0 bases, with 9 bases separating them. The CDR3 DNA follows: TGTGCCAGCAGAGAGCAGGGCTCTGGGGCCAACGTCCTGACTTTC. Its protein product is CASREQGSGANVLTF.

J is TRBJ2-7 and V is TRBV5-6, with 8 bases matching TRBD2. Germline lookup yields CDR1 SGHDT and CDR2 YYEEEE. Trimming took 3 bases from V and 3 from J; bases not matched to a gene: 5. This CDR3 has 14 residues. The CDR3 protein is CASSSPGLVYEQYF. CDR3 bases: TGTGCCAGCAGCTCACCGGGACTAGTCTACGAGCAGTACTTC.

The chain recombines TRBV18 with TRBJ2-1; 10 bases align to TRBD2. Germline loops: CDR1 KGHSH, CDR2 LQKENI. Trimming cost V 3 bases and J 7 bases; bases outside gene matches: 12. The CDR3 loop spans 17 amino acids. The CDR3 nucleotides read TGTGCCAGCTCACCTCAAGTGGGAGCGGGAGGGCCGAATGAGCAGTTCTTC. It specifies CASSPQVGAGGPNEQFF.